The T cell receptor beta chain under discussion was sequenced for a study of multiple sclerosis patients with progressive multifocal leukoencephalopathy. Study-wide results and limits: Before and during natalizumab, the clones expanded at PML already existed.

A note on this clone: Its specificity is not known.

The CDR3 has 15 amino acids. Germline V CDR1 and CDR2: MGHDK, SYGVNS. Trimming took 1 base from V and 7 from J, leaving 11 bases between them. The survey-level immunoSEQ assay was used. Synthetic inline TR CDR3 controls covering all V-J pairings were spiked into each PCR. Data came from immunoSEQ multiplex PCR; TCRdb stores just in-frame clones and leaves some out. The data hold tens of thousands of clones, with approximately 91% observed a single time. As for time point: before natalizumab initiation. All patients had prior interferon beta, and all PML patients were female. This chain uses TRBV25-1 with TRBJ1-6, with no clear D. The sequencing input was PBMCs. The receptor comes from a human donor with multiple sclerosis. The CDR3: CASSESRVGNSPLHF. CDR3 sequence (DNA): TGTGCCAGCAGTGAATCAAGGGTGGGGAATTCACCCCTCCACTTT.